A single sample gave rise to the 10 T cell receptor beta chains below, sequenced in a study of blood T cell repertoires in COVID-19. The assay was immunoSEQ multiplex PCR, and TCRdb's table has in-frame clones only and misses some. The sample consists of around 250,000 clones, approximately 86% of them appearing once. Material for sequencing was PBMCs or T cells enriched from blood (not recorded which). The receptors were gathered from a woman aged 50 to 60 who had recovered from COVID-19.

The chain has TRBV27 and TRBJ2-1; D might be TRBD2 (6 bases). The CDR3 runs 12 residues. CDR1 is MNHEY and CDR2 is SMNVEV in the germline V gene (reference sequence). V was shortened by 3 bases and J by 11 bases, with 11 bases between the two germline ends. As DNA, the CDR3 is TGTGCCAGCAGTTTCGGGGGACCCAAGCAGTTCTTC. Translated: CASSFGGPKQFF.

The rearrangement joins TRBV4-2 to TRBJ2-2, with D perhaps matching TRBD1 (5 bases). Trimming removed 1 base at V and 6 bases at J, with 15 bases between. The germline CDR1 and CDR2 sequences are LGHNA and YNFKEQ. This CDR3 contains 16 residues. CDR3 sequence (DNA): TGTGCCAGCAGCCAAGTACCAGGGAACGGCGCCGGGGAGCTGTTTTTT. As protein: CASSQVPGNGAGELFF.

The chain recombines TRBV30 with TRBJ1-1, with unresolved D. CDR3 length: 15 residues. Looked up from germline, CDR1 is GTSNPN and CDR2 is SVGIG (reference sequence). V lost 0 bases to trimming and J lost 0 bases, with 11 bases between them. In nucleotides, the CDR3 is TGTGCCTGGAGTGTACGCGGGATATTGAACACTGAAGCTTTCTTT. Its protein product is CAWSVRGILNTEAFF. The full variable domain, completed using reference TRBV30 and TRBJ1-1, is SQTIHQWPATLVQPVGSPLSLECTVEGTSNPNLYWYRQAAGRGLQLLFYSVGIGQISSEVPQNLSASRPQDRQFILSSKKLLLSDSGFYLCAWSVRGILNTEAFFGQGTRLTVV.

The chain combines TRBV7-2 with TRBJ2-7; 7 nucleotides agree with TRBD2. The CDR3 sequence is 14 residues long. Germline V gene sequence: CDR1 SGHTA, CDR2 FQGNSA. Trimming at V came to 0 bases and at J to 4 bases, leaving 3 bases not matched to a gene. The CDR3 DNA reads TGTGCCAGCAGCTTAGCAGCGGGACTATACGAGCAGTACTTC. Its translation: CASSLAAGLYEQYF. The full variable domain, its missing parts supplied by reference TRBV7-2 and TRBJ2-7, is GAGVSQSPSNKVTEKGKDVELRCDPISGHTALYWYRQSLGQGLEFLIYFQGNSAPDKSGLPSDRFSAERTGGSVSTLTIQRTQQEDSAVYLCASSLAAGLYEQYFGPGTRLTVT.

The chain employs TRBV9 and TRBJ2-7; TRBD2 agrees at 14 bases. The CDR3 has 16 residues. Germline assignment: CDR1 SGDLS and CDR2 YYNGEE. Trimming cost V 2 bases and J 3 bases; bases outside gene matches: 4. The CDR3 DNA follows: TGTGCCAGCAGCGTTGGACTAGCGGGAGGAATCTACGAGCAGTACTTC. Amino acid sequence: CASSVGLAGGIYEQYF.

V and J are TRBV6-5 and TRBJ2-7, with D possibly being TRBD2 (6 bases). This CDR3 is 13 amino acids long. In germline, CDR1 is MNHEY, CDR2 SVGAGI. The germline V and J ends were trimmed by 7 bases and 4 bases, with 14 bases remaining between them. CDR3: CASTTRVGYEQYF. CDR3 bases: TGTGCCAGCACGACTAGGGTGGGATACGAGCAGTACTTC.

The CDR3 nucleotides are TGCGCCAGCGGGGAACAGGGGGCCGACACCGGGGAGCTGTTTTTT. Its protein is CASGEQGADTGELFF. The rearrangement joins TRBV5-1 to TRBJ2-2; 9 bases are shared with TRBD1. J lost 3 bases, V lost 7 bases, and 7 bases had no gene match. CDR1 and CDR2 from the germline V gene are SGHRS and YFSETQ. The CDR3 spans 15 residues.

This sequence joins TRBV7-9 and TRBJ2-5, with TRBD2 matching over 10 bases. This CDR3 contains 18 residues. The V gene end was trimmed by 5 bases and the J gene end by 1 base; junction bases not matched to a gene: 13. Germline-derived CDR1 and CDR2 are SEHNR and FQNEAQ (reference sequence). The CDR3 sequence is CASSPKFRLAGIQETQYF. CDR3 DNA sequence: TGTGCCAGCAGCCCTAAATTCCGACTAGCGGGTATCCAAGAGACCCAGTACTTC.

V usage is TRBV6-5 and J usage is TRBJ1-2; possible D gene TRBD1, 6 bases. V lost 7 bases to trimming and J lost 13 bases, with 28 bases between them. The CDR3 has 15 residues. Germline values: CDR1 MNHEY, CDR2 SVGAGI. This CDR3 reads CASKPADRPGVGSTF. The CDR3 DNA follows: TGTGCCAGCAAACCCGCGGACAGACCTGGGGTTGGGTCCACCTTC.

The gene calls are TRBV5-1 and TRBJ2-3, with D perhaps matching TRBD2 (6 bases). The length of the CDR3 is 15 residues. Trimming left V 0 bases short and J 2 bases short, with 10 bases between. Germline CDR1 SGHRS, CDR2 YFSETQ. The CDR3 spells CASSLAAGPTDTQYF. The CDR3 bases are TGCGCCAGCAGCTTGGCCGCGGGACCCACAGATACGCAGTATTTT.